The rows below give T cell receptor beta chains drawn from one sample of a study of T cells after yellow fever vaccination. TCRdb fed the 5' RACE reads into MiXCR, producing one record per CDR3 protein. Altogether some 560,000 distinct CDR3 sequences are present, approximately 21% being singletons, with the ten largest covering about 13%. The specimen comprised PBMCs, sampled 15 days after the yellow fever booster vaccination. The receptors derive from a man aged 30 to 39 who received the YFV17D yellow fever vaccine. CDR3s include the opening cysteine and the closing phenylalanine or tryptophan. The D gene is left open where the match is weak. The listing skips clone size in some rows; elsewhere it reads once, few, many or a size class.

V	length	J	D	size	DNA	CDR3
TRBV6-2/TRBV6-3	16	TRBJ2-3	TRBD2	.	TGTGCCAGCAACCGACTGAGCGGGAGGTTCTCCAACGCGCAGTATTTT	CASNRLSGRFSNAQYF
TRBV29-1	17	TRBJ1-2	.	.	TGCAGCGTTGAAGATTCTCGCAAGGAAAAAGCTAACTATGGCTACACCTTC	CSVEDSRKEKANYGYTF
TRBV19	14	TRBJ2-1	.	.	TGTGCCACCAGGGCCCCGGCACCCTACAATGAGCAGTTCTTC	CATRAPAPYNEQFF
TRBV4-1	13	TRBJ2-1	TRBD2	few	TGCGCCAGCAGCCAGAGATCTAGCGGGAGGCAGTTCTTC	CASSQRSSGRQFF
TRBV29-1	11	TRBJ2-1	.	few	TGCAGCGTTGCTGTTAACAATGAGCAGTTCTTC	CSVAVNNEQFF
TRBV25-1	15	TRBJ2-4	TRBD1	few	TGTGCCAGCAGTGCAGGGACAGGCCCCAAAAACATTCAGTACTTC	CASSAGTGPKNIQYF
TRBV10-3	14	TRBJ2-1	.	few	TGTGCCATCAGGGCAAGTAGCTCCTACAATGAGCAGTTCTTC	CAIRASSSYNEQFF
TRBV4-2	15	TRBJ1-5	.	.	TGTGCCAGCAGCCAAGCTCGACAGAGCAATCAGCCCCAGCATTTT	CASSQARQSNQPQHF
TRBV7-2	13	TRBJ2-7	TRBD2	.	TGTGCCAGCGGGCCTAGCGGGAGGTACGAGCAGTACTTC	CASGPSGRYEQYF
TRBV20-1	12	TRBJ2-5	TRBD1	few	TGCAGTGCGGACAGGGCGGGGGAGACCCAGTACTTC	CSADRAGETQYF
TRBV20-1	12	TRBJ2-7	TRBD2	many	TGCAGTGCCGGGGGGGGGTACTACGAGCAGTACTTC	CSAGGGYYEQYF
TRBV7-2	17	TRBJ1-5	.	.	TGTGCCAGCAGCTTGGTAGGAGGTGCCTCCGGCAATCAGCCCCAGCATTTT	CASSLVGGASGNQPQHF
TRBV10-3	12	TRBJ2-5	.	few	TGTGCCATCAGTGGGGTAGGAGAGACCCAGTACTTC	CAISGVGETQYF
TRBV20-1	15	TRBJ2-6	TRBD1	.	TGCAGTGCTAGGAGACAGGGGGTCGGGGCCAACGTCCTGACTTTC	CSARRQGVGANVLTF
TRBV7-3	15	TRBJ2-3	TRBD1	.	TGTGCCAGCAGCTCCGGACAGGGTTTCCCAGATACGCAGTATTTT	CASSSGQGFPDTQYF
TRBV7-2	15	TRBJ2-7	TRBD2	.	TGTGCCAGCAGCTTAGTGGGTAGCGGGAGGGCCGATGTGTACTTC	CASSLVGSGRADVYF
TRBV11-2	12	TRBJ1-6	.	few	TGTGCCAGCAGGGTGGGGAATTCACCCCTCCACTTT	CASRVGNSPLHF
TRBV7-2	13	TRBJ2-5	.	.	TGTGCCACGAGAACAGGGAACGTTGAGACCCAGTACTTC	CATRTGNVETQYF
TRBV5-1	14	TRBJ1-1	.	.	TGCGCCAGCAGCCCGATGACAGTATGGACTGAAGCTTTCTTT	CASSPMTVWTEAFF
TRBV10-2	14	TRBJ2-3	TRBD1	.	TGCGCCAGCAGGAGGGGACAGACCACAGATACGCAGTATTTT	CASRRGQTTDTQYF
TRBV27	14	TRBJ1-6	.	.	TGTGCCAGCAGTCCCGGGACCGAGGATTCGCCCCTCCACTTT	CASSPGTEDSPLHF
TRBV20-1	14	TRBJ2-1	TRBD2	.	TGCAGTGCCCATCCCGGGACTAGCATCAATGAGCAGTTCTTC	CSAHPGTSINEQFF
TRBV5-6	18	TRBJ1-5	.	.	TGTGCCAGCAGCTTGTCGGAGTCCCCGAAATATAGCAATCAGCCCCAGCATTTT	CASSLSESPKYSNQPQHF
TRBV28	11	TRBJ2-1	TRBD2	few	TGTGCCAGCAGTTTATATGGGAGGGGGTTCTTC	CASSLYGRGFF
TRBV5-5	14	TRBJ1-1	TRBD1	.	TGTGCCAGCGGTTACACAGGGGGCGTCACTGAAGCTTTCTTT	CASGYTGGVTEAFF
TRBV5-1	14	TRBJ1-1	.	few	TGCGCCAGCAAAAGATCGGCAGCGAACACTGAAGCTTTCTTT	CASKRSAANTEAFF
TRBV20-1	12	TRBJ1-2	TRBD1	.	TGCAGTGTAACGACAGGGACTCGTGGCTACACCTTC	CSVTTGTRGYTF
TRBV7-2	17	TRBJ2-6	TRBD2	.	TGTGCCAGCAGCTTAGTCGGGACTAGTTCTGGGGCCAACGTCCTGACTTTC	CASSLVGTSSGANVLTF
TRBV24-1	14	TRBJ2-7	.	.	TGTGCCACCAGTGATGGGACCTCCAGCTACGAGCAGTACTTC	CATSDGTSSYEQYF
TRBV7-2	14	TRBJ2-3	.	few	TGTGCCAGCAGCCTAGGAGGGCGGTCACAGGTGCAGTATTTT	CASSLGGRSQVQYF
TRBV11-2	16	TRBJ2-5	.	.	TGTGCCAGCAGTCCTGGGGCCCGGGGGTACCAAGAGACCCAGTACTTC	CASSPGARGYQETQYF
TRBV11-2	21	TRBJ2-3	TRBD2	.	TGTGCCAGCAGCTCCAAACGTCCGGGACTAGCGGGAGGGGTTGGGAGAGATACGCAGTATTTT	CASSSKRPGLAGGVGRDTQYF
TRBV12-5	19	TRBJ1-1	.	few	TGTGCTAGTGGTTTGACTAATACGGTAACGACAGACAGGAACACTGAAGCTTTCTTT	CASGLTNTVTTDRNTEAFF
TRBV9	15	TRBJ2-2	.	.	TGTGCCAGCAGCACCCACAGGGGAGGCACCGGGGAGCTGTTTTTT	CASSTHRGGTGELFF
TRBV12-3/TRBV12-4	16	TRBJ1-1	TRBD1	few	TGTGCCAGCAGCAATACCCCGGGACAGGGGGACACTGAAGCTTTCTTT	CASSNTPGQGDTEAFF
TRBV5-1	18	TRBJ2-1	TRBD2	.	TGCGCCAGCAGCGACCCCCCGGGCGGGAGGGCCTCCTACAATGAGCAGTTCTTC	CASSDPPGGRASYNEQFF
TRBV20-1	17	TRBJ2-3	.	.	TGCAGTGCCAGGGGTCTCGGAAGAGCGGGATTCACAGATACGCAGTATTTT	CSARGLGRAGFTDTQYF
TRBV12-3/TRBV12-4	14	TRBJ2-5	.	few	TGTGCCAGCAGTTTCACGACAGACCAAGAGACCCAGTACTTC	CASSFTTDQETQYF
TRBV20-1	16	TRBJ2-2	TRBD2	few	TGCAGTGCGTTACCCTCGGCGGGAGGGGGCACCGGGGAGCTGTTTTTT	CSALPSAGGGTGELFF
TRBV7-2	13	TRBJ2-1	.	.	TGTGCCAGCAGCTCCCTCAGTGGGAATGAGCAGTTCTTC	CASSSLSGNEQFF
TRBV19	16	TRBJ2-7	TRBD2	few	TGTGCCAGTAGCAGGCATCTAGCGGAGAGCTCCTACGAGCAGTACTTC	CASSRHLAESSYEQYF
TRBV5-4	15	TRBJ2-1	.	few	TGTGCCAGCAGCTTGAATGGCGGGGACTCAGGTGAGCAGTTCTTC	CASSLNGGDSGEQFF
TRBV7-9	14	TRBJ2-7	.	many	TGCGCCAGCAGCTTGGCTGGGAGCTCCTACGAGCAGTACTTC	CASSLAGSSYEQYF
TRBV6-5	12	TRBJ2-1	.	few	TGTGCCACCAGGACAACGTACAATGAGCAGTTCTTC	CATRTTYNEQFF
TRBV30	14	TRBJ2-1	TRBD2	.	TGTGCCTGGAGTGGGGCTAGCGGGATAAATGAGCAGTTCTTC	CAWSGASGINEQFF
TRBV4-3	17	TRBJ2-2	TRBD1	.	TGCGCCAGCAGCCAAGATTGGGGACAGGGGGCGACCGGGGAGCTGTTTTTT	CASSQDWGQGATGELFF
TRBV6-1	17	TRBJ2-1	TRBD1	.	TGTGCCAGCAGCCGAGACCTTGAGACAGGGGTATCCAATGAGCAGTTCTTC	CASSRDLETGVSNEQFF
TRBV7-9	13	TRBJ2-3	TRBD1	few	TGTGCCGTCACGGACAGGGAGACAGATACGCAGTATTTT	CAVTDRETDTQYF
TRBV7-8	13	TRBJ2-1	.	.	TGTGCCAGCAGCTTATATTTGCGGGAAGAGCAGTTCTTC	CASSLYLREEQFF
TRBV7-2	14	TRBJ2-7	.	few	TGTGCCAGCAGCTTACCCGGACATAGCTACGAGCAGTACTTC	CASSLPGHSYEQYF
TRBV25-1	15	TRBJ2-3	TRBD1	.	TGTGCCAGCAGTGCCCGGGACAGGACGGGGGATACGCAGTATTTT	CASSARDRTGDTQYF
TRBV5-1	17	TRBJ2-1	TRBD2	.	TGCGCCAGCAGCTTGGGACTAGCGGGATTGCCAACCGATGAGCAGTTCTTC	CASSLGLAGLPTDEQFF